Sequencing of this T cell receptor beta chain was carried out in a study of T cells in localized non-small cell lung cancer (dated by TCRdb to about 2020). In terms of the full investigation: The study examined T cell repertoires in roughly 240 patients with early-stage NSCLC and compared tumors with uninvolved tumor-adjacent lungs. NSCLC patients had a mean age of approximately 70 years, and around 130 were male and about a hundred female. The cohort consisted of a few hundred treatment-naive NSCLC patients whose localized lung tumors had been resected. Summary of the overall study and its limitations: A median of around 50 of the top 100 tumor clones were detected in paired uninvolved adjacent lung, and some 30 of these tumor clones were also found among the top 100 clones of the paired uninvolved adjacent lung. Since the design was exploratory, TCR variables were selected using unadjusted p-values with no false-discovery rate correction. Because multi-region sequencing of the tumors was not done, intratumor heterogeneity could not be ruled out. Longer overall survival was associated with higher T cell density in blood, whereas shorter survival was associated with higher clonality in adjacent lung. Uninvolved tumor-adjacent lung showed the highest T cell clonality, higher than tumor, which suggests more focused antigenic responses in the uninvolved tumor-adjacent lung.

Taken from cysteine to phenylalanine, the CDR3 has 15 residues. CDR3 DNA only is kept here, 45 bases in frame from base 1. V is cut by 4 bases and J by 0 bases, and the space between the germline ends is 10 bases. As encoded in the germline V gene, CDR1 is SGHRS while CDR2 is YFSETQ. The immunoSEQ Assay was used to sequence TCR beta CDR3 regions from DNA. The paper's processing steps were these. To compute T cell density, TCR beta template counts were normalized to usable DNA, which was estimated by amplifying housekeeping genes. Richness was estimated using the preseqR package, with extrapolation to 400,000 templates for PBMC samples and to 120,000 templates for tissue samples. Clonality was calculated as one minus Pielou's evenness. Differential abundance testing on productive amino-acid clonotypes, with a minimum total count of 5 and an alpha of 0.1, was used to identify tissue-enriched TCRs. Repertoire overlap between compartments was quantified with the Jaccard Index and Morisita Overlap Index. TCR beta CDR3s were clustered by GLIPH together with public tetramer-defined viral CDR3s, and at least three viral sequences plus V-gene enrichment were required for viral motifs. The clones in this table, taken by TCRdb from immuneACCESS, are in-frame only. Not every clone is retained; where verified, under half of the shortfall comes from an unresolved V gene, and the cause of the rest is unknown. V, J and clone size were drawn from that table, and D and trimming were deduced from the DNA. The sample data list 2,000 or so clones, and 35% to 40% of these were observed just once. The ten largest account for approximately 6.5% of the sample.

As for this clone: This receptor's antigen is unknown. No much larger clone exists at a distance of one base, and base qualities are not known.

At diagnosis, peripheral blood, uninvolved tumor-adjacent lung and tumor were collected and were preserved as a mix of fresh-frozen and FFPE material. This receptor chain uses TRBV5-1 and TRBJ1-4, with the identity of the D gene unclear. This receptor was obtained from an older female donor with stage I lung adenocarcinoma. Sequenced here: lung tumor tissue, sampled before any cancer treatment. The encoded CDR3 is CASSVDVATNEKLFF. The DNA sequence reads TGCGCCAGCAGCGTTGACGTAGCAACTAATGAAAAACTGTTTTTT.